This T cell receptor beta chain was observed in a study of OX40 agonist ivuxolimab in advanced cancers. Study details: Patients assigned to dose escalation were diagnosed with hepatocellular carcinoma, melanoma, renal cell or head and neck cancer. Notes on the study in general: No determination was made of the antigen specificity of the expanded peripheral T cells. Clones of CD4+ and CD8+ blood T cells grew by week 6 at doses of 0.1 to 3.0 mg/kg.

As for this clone: What it recognizes is unknown.

Collection of blood occurred at baseline, at cycle 4 day 1, and at cycle 7 day 1. Sequencing used immunoSEQ multiplex PCR; TCRdb keeps in-frame clones, though not all of them. The sample lists under 65,000 clones; about 80% were seen once. Material: CD4+ or CD8+ T cells sorted from blood, obtained in a trial of the OX40 agonist ivuxolimab. This receptor was obtained from an adult with an advanced solid tumor such as melanoma, head and neck, liver or kidney cancer.

The CDR3 DNA reads as TGTGCCAGCATCTCTTCCGGGACAGGGTACTACGAGCAGTACTTC. Amino acids: CASISSGTGYYEQYF. The chain links TRBV28 to TRBJ2-7; TRBD1 matches at 9 bases. V dropped 7 bases and J dropped 3; count of bases not matched to a gene: 10. The CDR3 has 15 amino acids. Germline V CDR1 and CDR2: MDHEN, SYDVKM. The full variable domain, with the rest looked up from reference TRBV28 and TRBJ2-7, is DVKVTQSSRYLVKRTGEKVFLECVQDMDHENMFWYRQDPGLGLRLIYFSYDVKMKEKGDIPEGYSVSREKKERFSLILESASTNQTSMYLCASISSGTGYYEQYFGPGTRLTVT.